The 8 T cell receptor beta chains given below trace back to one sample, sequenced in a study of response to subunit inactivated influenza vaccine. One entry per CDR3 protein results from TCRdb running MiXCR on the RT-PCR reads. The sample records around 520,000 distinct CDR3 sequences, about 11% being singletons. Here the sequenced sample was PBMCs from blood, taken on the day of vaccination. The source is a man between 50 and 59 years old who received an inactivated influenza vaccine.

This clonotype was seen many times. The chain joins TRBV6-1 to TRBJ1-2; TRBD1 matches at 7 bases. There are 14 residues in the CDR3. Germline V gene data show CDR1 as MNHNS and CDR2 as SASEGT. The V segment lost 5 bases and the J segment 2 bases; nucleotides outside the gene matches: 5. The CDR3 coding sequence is TGTGCCAGCAGTAAACAGGGGCGGAACTATGGCTACACCTTC. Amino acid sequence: CASSKQGRNYGYTF.

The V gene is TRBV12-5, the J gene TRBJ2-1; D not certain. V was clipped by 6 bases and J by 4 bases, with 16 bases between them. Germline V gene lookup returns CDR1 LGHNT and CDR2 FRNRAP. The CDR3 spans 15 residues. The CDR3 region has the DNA TGTGCTAGTGGACAATCCGGGCTCCGATACAATGAGCAGTTCTTC. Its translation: CASGQSGLRYNEQFF.

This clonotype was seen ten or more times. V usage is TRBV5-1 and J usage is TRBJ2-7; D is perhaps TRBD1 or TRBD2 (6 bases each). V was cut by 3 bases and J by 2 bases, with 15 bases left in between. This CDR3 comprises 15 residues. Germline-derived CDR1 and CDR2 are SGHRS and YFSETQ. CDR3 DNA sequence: TGCGCCAGCAGCTCAACATTGGGGGGCCCCTACGAGCAGTACTTC. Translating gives CASSSTLGGPYEQYF.

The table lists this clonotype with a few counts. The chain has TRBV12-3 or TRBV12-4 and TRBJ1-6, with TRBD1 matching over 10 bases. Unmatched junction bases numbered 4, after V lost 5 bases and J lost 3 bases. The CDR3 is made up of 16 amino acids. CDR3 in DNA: TGTGCCAGCAGTGAGACAGGGGGCAACTATAATTCACCCCTCCACTTT. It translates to CASSETGGNYNSPLHF.

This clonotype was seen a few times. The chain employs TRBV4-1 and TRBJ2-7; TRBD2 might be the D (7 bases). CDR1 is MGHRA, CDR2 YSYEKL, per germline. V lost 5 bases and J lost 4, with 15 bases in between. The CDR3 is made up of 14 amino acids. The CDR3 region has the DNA TGCGCCAGCAGCGCTCCGGGGGGCGTGTACGAGCAGTACTTC. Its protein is CASSAPGGVYEQYF.

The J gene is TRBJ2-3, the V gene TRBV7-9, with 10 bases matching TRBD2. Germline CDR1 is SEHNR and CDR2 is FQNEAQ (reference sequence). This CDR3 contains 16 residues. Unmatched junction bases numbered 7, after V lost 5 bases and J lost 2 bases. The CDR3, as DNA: TGTGCCAGCAGCCCGGGACTAGCGCAAAACACAGATACGCAGTATTTT. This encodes CASSPGLAQNTDTQYF.

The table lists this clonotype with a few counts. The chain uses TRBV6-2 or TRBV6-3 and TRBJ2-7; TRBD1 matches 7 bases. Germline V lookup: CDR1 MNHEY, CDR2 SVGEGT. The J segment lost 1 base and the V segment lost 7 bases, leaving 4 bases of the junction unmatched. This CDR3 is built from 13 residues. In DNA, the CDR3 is TGTGCCAGCAAAAACAGGGGATCCTACGAGCAGTACTTC. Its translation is CASKNRGSYEQYF.

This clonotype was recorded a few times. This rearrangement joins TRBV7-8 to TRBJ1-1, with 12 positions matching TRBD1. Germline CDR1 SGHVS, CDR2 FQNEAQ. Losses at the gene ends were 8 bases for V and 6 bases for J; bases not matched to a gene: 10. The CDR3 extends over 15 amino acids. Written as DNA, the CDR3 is TGTGCCAGCGGGGGCGTCGGGACAGGGGGCTCTGAAGCTTTCTTT. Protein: CASGGVGTGGSEAFF.